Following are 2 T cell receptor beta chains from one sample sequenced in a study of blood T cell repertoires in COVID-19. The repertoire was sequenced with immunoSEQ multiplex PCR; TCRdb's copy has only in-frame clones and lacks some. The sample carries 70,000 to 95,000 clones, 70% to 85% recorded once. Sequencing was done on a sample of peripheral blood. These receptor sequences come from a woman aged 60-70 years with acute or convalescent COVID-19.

The CDR3 is CASSFRQGATNYGYTF. CDR3 DNA sequence: TGTGCCAGCAGTTTCCGCCAGGGGGCAACTAACTATGGCTACACCTTC. The rearrangement uses TRBV28 and TRBJ1-2; 8 positions agree with TRBD1. The CDR3 extends over 16 amino acids. Germline CDR1 reads MDHEN; CDR2 reads SYDVKM. With 3 bases clipped from V and 0 bases from J, the junction kept 6 bases outside the gene matches.

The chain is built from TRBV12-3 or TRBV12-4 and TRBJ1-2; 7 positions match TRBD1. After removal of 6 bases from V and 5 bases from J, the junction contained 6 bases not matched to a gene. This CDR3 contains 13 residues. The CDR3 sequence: CASSLQGWYGYTF. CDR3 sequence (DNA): TGTGCCAGCAGCTTACAGGGGTGGTATGGCTACACCTTC.